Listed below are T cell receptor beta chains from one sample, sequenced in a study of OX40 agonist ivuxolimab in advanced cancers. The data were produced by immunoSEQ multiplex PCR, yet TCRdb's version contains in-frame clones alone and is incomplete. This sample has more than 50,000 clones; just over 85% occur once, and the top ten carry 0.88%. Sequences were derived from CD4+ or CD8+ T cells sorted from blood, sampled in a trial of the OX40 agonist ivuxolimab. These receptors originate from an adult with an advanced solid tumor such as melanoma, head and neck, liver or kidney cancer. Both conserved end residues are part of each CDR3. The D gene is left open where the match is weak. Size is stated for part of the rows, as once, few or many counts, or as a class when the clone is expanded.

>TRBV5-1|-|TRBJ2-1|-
CASSSQPSGEQFF
TGCGCCAGCAGCTCCCAGCCTTCAGGTGAGCAGTTCTTC
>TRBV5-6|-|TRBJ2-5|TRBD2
CASRPERLAGGPETQYF
TGTGCCAGCAGACCGGAAAGACTAGCGGGGGGGCCCGAGACCCAGTACTTC
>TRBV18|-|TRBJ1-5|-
CASSPSSRVGNQPQHF
TGTGCCAGCTCACCGAGCTCCCGGGTTGGCAATCAGCCCCAGCATTTT
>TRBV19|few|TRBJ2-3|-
CASGPSGGSAQYF
TGTGCCAGCGGCCCCTCGGGTGGCTCGGCGCAGTATTTT
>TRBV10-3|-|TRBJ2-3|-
CAIGDRSTDTQYF
TGTGCCATCGGGGACCGTAGCACAGATACGCAGTATTTT
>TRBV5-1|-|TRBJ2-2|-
CASSLDLGAPGELFF
TGCGCCAGCAGCTTGGATTTGGGGGCCCCCGGGGAGCTGTTTTTT
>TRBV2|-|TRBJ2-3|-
CASSKETPSTDTQYF
TGTGCCAGCAGCAAGGAGACCCCTAGCACAGATACGCAGTATTTT
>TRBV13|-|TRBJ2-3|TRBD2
CASSLRGLAGVGWTDTQYF
TGTGCCAGCAGCCTACGGGGACTAGCGGGGGTCGGTTGGACAGATACGCAGTATTTT
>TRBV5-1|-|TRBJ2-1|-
CASMSDNEQFF
TGCGCCAGCATGTCGGACAATGAGCAGTTCTTC
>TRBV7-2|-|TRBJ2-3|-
CASGKTPGLTQYF
TGTGCCAGCGGCAAAACTCCAGGACTCACGCAGTATTTT
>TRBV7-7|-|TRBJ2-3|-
CASPGEADTQYF
TGTGCCAGCCCCGGGGAGGCAGATACGCAGTATTTT
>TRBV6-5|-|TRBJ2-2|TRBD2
CASSYRRGNGELFF
TGTGCCAGCAGTTACAGGCGGGGGAACGGGGAGCTGTTTTTT
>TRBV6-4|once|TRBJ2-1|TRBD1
CASSDSRTGVRVGSQFF
TGTGCCAGCAGTGACTCTCGGACAGGGGTCCGGGTTGGTTCGCAGTTCTTC
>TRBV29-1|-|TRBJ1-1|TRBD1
CSVTTGGITEAFF
TGCAGCGTGACTACAGGGGGCATCACTGAAGCTTTCTTT
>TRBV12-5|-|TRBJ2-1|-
CASGFGSGTEQFF
TGTGCTAGTGGTTTTGGCTCCGGGACCGAGCAGTTCTTC
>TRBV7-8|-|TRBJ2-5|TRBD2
CASSSGTSGGRETQYF
TGTGCCAGCAGCTCCGGGACTAGCGGGGGAAGAGAGACCCAGTACTTC
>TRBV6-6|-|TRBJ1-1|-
CASMTPGHLMNTEAFF
TGTGCCTCGATGACACCGGGACACCTCATGAACACTGAAGCTTTCTTT
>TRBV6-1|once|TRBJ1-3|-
CASSRGLGGNTIYF
TGTGCCAGCAGTCGAGGGCTCGGCGGAAACACCATATATTTT
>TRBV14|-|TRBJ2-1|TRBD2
CASSLPGLAVGNEQFF
TGTGCCAGCAGCCTCCCCGGGCTAGCGGTGGGGAATGAGCAGTTCTTC
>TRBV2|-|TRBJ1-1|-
CASSDSRGFTEAFF
TGTGCCAGCAGTGATTCTAGGGGGTTCACTGAAGCTTTCTTT
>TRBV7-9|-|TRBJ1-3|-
CASSSLLDSSGNTIYF
TGTGCCAGCAGCTCTCTGCTTGACAGCTCTGGAAACACCATATATTTT
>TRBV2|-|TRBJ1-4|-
CASSNYEKLFF
TGTGCCAGCAGTAATTATGAAAAACTGTTTTTT
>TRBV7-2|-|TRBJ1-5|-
CASSLRGGNQPQHF
TGTGCCAGCAGCTTAAGGGGTGGCAATCAGCCCCAGCATTTT
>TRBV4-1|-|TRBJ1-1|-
CASSQSAISRTEAFF
TGCGCCAGCAGCCAATCAGCCATTAGTCGCACTGAAGCTTTCTTT
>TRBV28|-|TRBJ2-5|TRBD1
CASSLSWTGSGETQYF
TGTGCCAGCAGTTTATCCTGGACAGGTTCAGGGGAGACCCAGTACTTC
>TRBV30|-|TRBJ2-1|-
CAWSPAFGEQFF
TGTGCCTGGAGTCCAGCCTTTGGTGAGCAGTTCTTC